This T cell receptor beta chain was retrieved from a study of cytomegalovirus exposure and HLA in healthy donors. Overall study context: The early release's HLA-typed donors yielded approximately 82 million unique TCRs.

The ends lost 4 bases at V and 5 bases at J; junction bases unmatched: 1. The CDR3 loop spans 14 amino acids. Germline-derived CDR1 and CDR2 are LNHDA and SQIVND (reference sequence). Points on this clone: As yet, its antigen is unknown.

Vbeta (60) and Jbeta (13) primers were used in the PCR. Method: immunoSEQ multiplex PCR; TCRdb's copy keeps in-frame clones and lacks some. The data show fewer than 150,000 clones, about 68% seen once. General observations from the study: The productive fraction for most TCR beta V segments was about 90% or about 30% in an earlier analysis. A further, later analysis showed that HLA-associated TCR beta chains (compared with equally common others) were more clonally expanded. According to a later analysis, donors in an Asian-associated ancestry cluster reportedly had fewer N-insertions than the 666-donor mean.

This chain links TRBV19 with TRBJ1-5, with 11 bases fitting TRBD1. The receptor comes from a woman in her forties in good health and CMV-seropositive. Sequenced sample: PBMCs. The CDR3 sequence is CASSRTGGDQPQHF. The CDR3 DNA follows: TGTGCCAGTAGTAGGACAGGGGGCGATCAGCCCCAGCATTTT.